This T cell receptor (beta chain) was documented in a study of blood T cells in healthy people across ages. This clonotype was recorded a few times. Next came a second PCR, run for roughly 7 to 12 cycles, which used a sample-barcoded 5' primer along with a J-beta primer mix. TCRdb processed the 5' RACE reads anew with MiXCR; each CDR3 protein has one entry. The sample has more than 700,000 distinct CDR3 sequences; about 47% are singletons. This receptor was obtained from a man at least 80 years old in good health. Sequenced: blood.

CDR3 in DNA: TGTGCCAGCAGTTACGGGACCGTATACAATGAGCAGTTCTTC. The encoded protein is CASSYGTVYNEQFF. V and J are TRBV6-5 and TRBJ2-1; D may be TRBD1 or TRBD2 (5 bases each). The CDR3 contains 14 residues. In germline, CDR1 is MNHEY, CDR2 SVGAGI. Trimming stripped 2 bases from V and 4 bases from J, with 9 bases between.